Below, 8 T cell receptor beta chains from the same sample are listed, as sequenced in a study of T cells after yellow fever vaccination. TCRdb used MiXCR to reprocess the 5' RACE reads, holding one entry per CDR3 protein. The sample has about 630,000 distinct CDR3 sequences; 10% to 15% are singletons. Material: PBMCs, obtained on the day of the yellow fever booster vaccination. Receptors originate from a man aged 25 to 40 who received the YFV17D yellow fever vaccine.

This chain links TRBV30 with TRBJ2-2, with 7 bases lining up with TRBD2. CDR1 is GTSNPN and CDR2 is SVGIG in the germline V gene (reference sequence). The ends lost 4 bases at V and 2 bases at J; junction bases unmatched: 4. The CDR3 sequence is 14 residues long. CDR3 DNA: TGTGCCTGGAAGAGGGACTACAACACCGGGGAGCTGTTTTTT. Protein sequence: CAWKRDYNTGELFF.

This clonotype was counted between two and nine times. The V gene is TRBV7-9, the J gene TRBJ2-7, with 9 positions matching TRBD1. The CDR3 consists of 17 residues. Losses at the gene ends were 4 bases for V and 3 bases for J; bases not matched to a gene: 13. In germline, CDR1 is SEHNR, CDR2 FQNEAQ (reference sequence). The CDR3 loop is CASSSPTAGQGYYEQYF. CDR3 coding DNA: TGTGCCAGCAGCTCCCCTACCGCGGGACAGGGCTACTACGAGCAGTACTTC.

Many counts were recorded for this clonotype. The chain carries TRBV15 and TRBJ2-5; either TRBD1 or TRBD2 may fit D (5 bases each). The CDR3 has 15 amino acids. With 0 bases removed from V and 7 bases from J, the gap between germline ends came to 15 bases. CDR1 and CDR2 from the germline V gene are LNHNV and YYDKDF (reference sequence). The CDR3 sequence: CATSRDGTALRTQYF. The CDR3 nucleotides are TGTGCCACCAGCAGAGATGGGACGGCATTGCGGACCCAGTACTTC.

This clonotype was seen only a few times. The chain has TRBV20-1 and TRBJ1-3; 7 bases map to TRBD1. The CDR3 contains 13 residues. Germline CDR1 is DFQATT and CDR2 is SNEGSKA (reference sequence). The V and J ends lost 5 bases and 2 bases, in that order; junction bases with no gene match: 3. CDR3 sequence reads: CSAQGDAGNTIYF. The CDR3 DNA reads as TGCAGTGCTCAGGGGGACGCTGGAAACACCATATATTTT.

The V gene is TRBV4-3, the J gene TRBJ2-3; D is unresolved. This CDR3 comprises 14 residues. CDR1 LGHNA and CDR2 YSLEER come from the germline V gene. The germline V and J ends were trimmed by 0 bases and 4 bases, with 8 bases remaining between them. The CDR3 loop is CASSQDTIPDTQYF. In DNA form, the CDR3 reads TGCGCCAGCAGCCAAGATACCATCCCAGATACGCAGTATTTT.

This clonotype has a handful of counts. The chain combines TRBV7-9 with TRBJ1-4; no clear D gene. The germline V and J ends were trimmed by 3 bases and 8 bases, with 10 bases remaining between them. The CDR3 has 13 amino acids. CDR1 SEHNR and CDR2 FQNEAQ come from the germline V gene (reference sequence). The chain's CDR3 is CASSFNAGEKLFF. CDR3 DNA sequence: TGTGCCAGCAGCTTCAACGCGGGCGAAAAACTGTTTTTT.

This clonotype was seen only a few times. The V gene is TRBV12-3 or TRBV12-4, the J gene TRBJ1-6, with D possibly TRBD1 on 5 matching bases. Deletions cut 1 base from V and 9 bases from J, with 10 bases between. This CDR3 has 14 amino acids. The CDR3 region has the DNA TGTGCCAGCAGTTTAGGGGACGCCAGTTCACCCCTCCACTTT. Translated, it gives CASSLGDASSPLHF.

This clonotype was observed a few times. The chain has TRBV5-1 and TRBJ2-7; 9 positions match TRBD1. With 0 bases clipped from V and 2 bases from J, the junction kept 6 bases outside the gene matches. The CDR3 is 16 amino acids. Looked up from germline, CDR1 is SGHRS and CDR2 is YFSETQ. The CDR3 DNA reads TGCGCCAGCAGCTTGGTTCCCGGGACAGGGCCCTACGAGCAGTACTTC. Translating gives CASSLVPGTGPYEQYF.